This entry describes one TCR beta chain. Its antigen remains unknown. TCRdb keeps only in-frame clones here, not all; method: immunoSEQ multiplex PCR. In the table there are over 100,000 clones, 80% to 90% of which are singletons. This sample is part of a study of T cell responses to AZD1222 COVID-19 vaccine. CDR1 and CDR2 from the germline V gene are LGHNA and YSLEER. With 4 bases removed from V and 9 bases from J, the gap between germline ends came to 13 bases. The CDR3 covers 13 residues. Regarding the study as a whole: Reportedly, nearly half of unique spike TCRs recognized epitopes outside B.1.351/B.1.1.7 mutations. The CD4 TCRs associated with vaccination extended across spike and predominated at 160-218 and 743-854. White British donors predominated, females outnumbered males, and clonal diversity was possibly underestimated. Increases in Spike-specific TCR breadth and depth were seen after two AZD1222 doses.

The material sequenced was peripheral blood, taken on day 0 of AZD1222 vaccination. The chain uses TRBV4-3 and TRBJ1-5, with TRBD1 as a possible D gene (5 bases). The sequence was collected from an adult in good health. The CDR3 nucleotides are TGCGCCAGCAGCCGGGGGGACCGAGGGCCCCAGCATTTT. It yields the protein CASSRGDRGPQHF.